This T cell receptor beta chain was captured in a study of T cell responses to AZD1222 COVID-19 vaccine. General study findings and limits: An increase in Spike-specific TCR breadth and depth was observed after two AZD1222 doses.

On this clone itself: The target antigen is unknown.

The V and J ends lost 5 bases and 4 bases, in that order; junction bases with no gene match: 0. This CDR3 region has 14 residues. CDR1 is SGHRS and CDR2 is YFSETQ in the germline V gene. This table comes from immunoSEQ multiplex PCR, and its TCRdb copy is limited to in-frame clones, with some not included. The data show over 100,000 clones, approximately 87% seen once. The rearrangement uses TRBV5-1 and TRBJ2-2, with TRBD2 identical over 12 bases. The clonotype originates from an adult in good health. Sample: peripheral blood, taken on day 0 of AZD1222 vaccination. This chain's CDR3 is CASRLAGGTGELFF. CDR3 bases: TGCGCCAGCAGACTAGCGGGGGGCACCGGGGAGCTGTTTTTT.